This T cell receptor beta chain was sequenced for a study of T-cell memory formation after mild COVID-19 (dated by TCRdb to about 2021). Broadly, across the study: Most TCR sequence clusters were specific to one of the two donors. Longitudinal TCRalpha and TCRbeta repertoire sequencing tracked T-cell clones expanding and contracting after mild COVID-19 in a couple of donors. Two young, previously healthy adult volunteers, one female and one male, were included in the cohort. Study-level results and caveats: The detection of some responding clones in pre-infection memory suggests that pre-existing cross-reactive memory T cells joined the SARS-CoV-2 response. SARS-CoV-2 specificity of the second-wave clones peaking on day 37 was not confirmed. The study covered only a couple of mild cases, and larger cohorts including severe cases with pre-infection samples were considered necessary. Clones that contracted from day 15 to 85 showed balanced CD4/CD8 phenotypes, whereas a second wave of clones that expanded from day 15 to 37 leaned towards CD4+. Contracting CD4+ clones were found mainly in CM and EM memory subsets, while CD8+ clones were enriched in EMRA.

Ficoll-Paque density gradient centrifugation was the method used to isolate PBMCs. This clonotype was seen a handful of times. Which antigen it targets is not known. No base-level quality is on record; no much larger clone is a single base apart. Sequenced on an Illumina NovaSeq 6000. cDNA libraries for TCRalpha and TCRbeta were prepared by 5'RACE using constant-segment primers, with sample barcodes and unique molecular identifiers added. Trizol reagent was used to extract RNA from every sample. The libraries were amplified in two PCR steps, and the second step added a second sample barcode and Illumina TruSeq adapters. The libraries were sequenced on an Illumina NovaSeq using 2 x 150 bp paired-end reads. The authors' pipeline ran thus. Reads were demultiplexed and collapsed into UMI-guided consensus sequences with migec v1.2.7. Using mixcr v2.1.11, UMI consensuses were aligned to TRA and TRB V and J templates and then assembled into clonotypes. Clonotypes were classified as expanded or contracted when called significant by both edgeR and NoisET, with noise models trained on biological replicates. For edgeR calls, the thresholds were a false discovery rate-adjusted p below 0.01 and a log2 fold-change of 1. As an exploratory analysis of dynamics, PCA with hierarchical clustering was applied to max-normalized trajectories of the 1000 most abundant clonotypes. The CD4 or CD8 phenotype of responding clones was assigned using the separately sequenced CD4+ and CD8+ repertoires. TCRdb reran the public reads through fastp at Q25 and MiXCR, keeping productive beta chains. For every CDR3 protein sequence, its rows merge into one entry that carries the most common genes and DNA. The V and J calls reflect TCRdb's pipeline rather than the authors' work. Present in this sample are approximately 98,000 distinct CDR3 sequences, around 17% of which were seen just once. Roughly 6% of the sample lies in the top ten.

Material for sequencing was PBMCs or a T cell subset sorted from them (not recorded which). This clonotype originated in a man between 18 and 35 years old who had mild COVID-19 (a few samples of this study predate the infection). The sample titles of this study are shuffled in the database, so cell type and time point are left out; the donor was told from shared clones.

The CDR3 here reads CASSQLAGQETQYF. Read as DNA, the sequence is TGTGCCAGCAGCCAACTGGCAGGCCAAGAGACCCAGTACTTC. This sequence uses TRBV3-1 and TRBJ2-5; too little of a D gene remains to name it. Per the germline V gene (reference sequence), LGHDT is the CDR1 and YNNKEL is the CDR2. The CDR3 goes from the cysteine to the phenylalanine over 14 residues. CDR3 DNA is the only sequence kept; it has 42 bases, read in frame from the first base. A distance of 8 bases separates the germline ends of V and J, which lose 2 bases and 1 base respectively.